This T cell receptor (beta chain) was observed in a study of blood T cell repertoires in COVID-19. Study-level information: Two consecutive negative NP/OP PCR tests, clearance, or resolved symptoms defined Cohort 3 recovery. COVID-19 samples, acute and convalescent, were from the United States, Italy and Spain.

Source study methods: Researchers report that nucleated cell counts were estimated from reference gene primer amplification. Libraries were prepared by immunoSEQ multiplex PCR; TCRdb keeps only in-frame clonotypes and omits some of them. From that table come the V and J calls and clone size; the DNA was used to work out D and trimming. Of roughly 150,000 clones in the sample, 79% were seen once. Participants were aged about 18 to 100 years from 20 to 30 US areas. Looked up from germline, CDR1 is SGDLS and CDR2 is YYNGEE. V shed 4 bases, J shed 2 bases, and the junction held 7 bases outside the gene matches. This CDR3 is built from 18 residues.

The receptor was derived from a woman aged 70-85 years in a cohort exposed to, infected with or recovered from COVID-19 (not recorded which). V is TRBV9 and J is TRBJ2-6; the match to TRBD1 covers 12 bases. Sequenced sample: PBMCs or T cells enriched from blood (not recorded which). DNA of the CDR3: TGTGCCAGCAGCTTGGGACAGGGGGCAGGCCCTGGGGCCAACGTCCTGACTTTC. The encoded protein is CASSLGQGAGPGANVLTF.